The rows below give T cell receptor beta chains drawn from one sample of a study of cytomegalovirus exposure and HLA in healthy donors. This table comes from immunoSEQ multiplex PCR, and its TCRdb copy is limited to in-frame clones, with some not included. The sample yields about 180,000 clones, 65% to 80% seen once. Sequenced sample: PBMCs. The source of these receptors is a woman in her fifties or sixties in good health and CMV-seropositive. Each CDR3 is given with its conserved first and last residue. The D gene is left open where the match is weak. Part of the rows lack a size; the others show once, few, many or a class for expanded clones.

CDR3nt: TGTGCCAGCAGCTTCGAGACTCCAGATACGCAGTATTTT; CDR3aa: CASSFETPDTQYF; abundance: NA; v_gene: TRBV5-6; j_gene: TRBJ2-3; d_gene: NA
CDR3nt: TGCGCCAGCAGCTTGGACTCGATCGAGCAGTACTTC; CDR3aa: CASSLDSIEQYF; abundance: NA; v_gene: TRBV5-1; j_gene: TRBJ2-7; d_gene: NA
CDR3nt: TGTGCCAGCAGCCCCAAGGGGCTCGGTGAAAAACTGTTTTTT; CDR3aa: CASSPKGLGEKLFF; abundance: NA; v_gene: TRBV7-9; j_gene: TRBJ1-4; d_gene: NA
CDR3nt: TGTGCCATCAGTGGGAGCCAAGGGGGCGAAAGCAATCAGCCCCAGCATTTT; CDR3aa: CAISGSQGGESNQPQHF; abundance: NA; v_gene: TRBV10-3; j_gene: TRBJ1-5; d_gene: TRBD1
CDR3nt: TGCGCCAGCAGCTTGGGAACAGGGGGCGCTCCTTTAGGGGATTCACCCCTCCACTTT; CDR3aa: CASSLGTGGAPLGDSPLHF; abundance: NA; v_gene: TRBV5-1; j_gene: TRBJ1-6; d_gene: TRBD1
CDR3nt: TGTGCCTGGAGTGTACAGAGGAACACTGAAGCTTTCTTT; CDR3aa: CAWSVQRNTEAFF; abundance: few; v_gene: TRBV30; j_gene: TRBJ1-1; d_gene: NA
CDR3nt: TGTGCCAGCAGCCCGACTAGCGGGCCTTACAATGAGCAGTTCTTC; CDR3aa: CASSPTSGPYNEQFF; abundance: NA; v_gene: TRBV9; j_gene: TRBJ2-1; d_gene: TRBD2
CDR3nt: TGTGCCAGCAGTCCTCGGACAGGGGGTTTTCACAATGAGCAGTTCTTC; CDR3aa: CASSPRTGGFHNEQFF; abundance: NA; v_gene: TRBV27; j_gene: TRBJ2-1; d_gene: TRBD1
CDR3nt: TGTGCCAGCAGCCTGACAGGGGGCGTGAACACTGAAGCTTTCTTT; CDR3aa: CASSLTGGVNTEAFF; abundance: NA; v_gene: TRBV7-9; j_gene: TRBJ1-1; d_gene: TRBD1
CDR3nt: TGTGCCAGCAGCTCCGCAGGGGGGTCCCAGCATTTT; CDR3aa: CASSSAGGSQHF; abundance: NA; v_gene: TRBV11-2; j_gene: TRBJ1-5; d_gene: TRBD1
CDR3nt: TGTGCCAGCAGCTTAGGGGCGGGAGTGAGAGATACGCAGTATTTT; CDR3aa: CASSLGAGVRDTQYF; abundance: NA; v_gene: TRBV11-3; j_gene: TRBJ2-3; d_gene: TRBD2
CDR3nt: TGTGCCAGCTCAGGGGACAGGACCTACAATGAGCAGTTCTTC; CDR3aa: CASSGDRTYNEQFF; abundance: NA; v_gene: TRBV18; j_gene: TRBJ2-1; d_gene: TRBD1
CDR3nt: TGTGCCAGCAGTGATAGCAGGACATTTTATGGAAACACCATATATTTT; CDR3aa: CASSDSRTFYGNTIYF; abundance: NA; v_gene: TRBV25-1; j_gene: TRBJ1-3; d_gene: NA
CDR3nt: TGCGCCAGCAGCGGCCAGGGACTCCAAGAGACCCAGTACTTC; CDR3aa: CASSGQGLQETQYF; abundance: NA; v_gene: TRBV5-1; j_gene: TRBJ2-5; d_gene: NA
CDR3nt: TGTGCCAGCAGCCTCTTTGGGACAGGGAGGGGTGGCTACACCTTC; CDR3aa: CASSLFGTGRGGYTF; abundance: NA; v_gene: TRBV7-2; j_gene: TRBJ1-2; d_gene: TRBD1
CDR3nt: TGTGCCAGCAGCCCATCGGGGGAGGGCTACACCTTC; CDR3aa: CASSPSGEGYTF; abundance: NA; v_gene: TRBV6-6; j_gene: TRBJ1-2; d_gene: NA
CDR3nt: TGTGCCAGCAGCACCCGGACAGGGGGGTTACAAGAGACCCAGTACTTC; CDR3aa: CASSTRTGGLQETQYF; abundance: NA; v_gene: TRBV9; j_gene: TRBJ2-5; d_gene: TRBD1
CDR3nt: TGTGCCAGTAGTAGCCAGGGGAATTCACCCCTCCACTTT; CDR3aa: CASSSQGNSPLHF; abundance: NA; v_gene: TRBV19; j_gene: TRBJ1-6; d_gene: NA
CDR3nt: TGTGCCAGCTCTCGGGACACCGGGGAGCTGTTTTTT; CDR3aa: CASSRDTGELFF; abundance: NA; v_gene: TRBV18; j_gene: TRBJ2-2; d_gene: NA
CDR3nt: TGTGCCTCGGACAGAAGGTCCAACTATGGCTACACCTTC; CDR3aa: CASDRRSNYGYTF; abundance: NA; v_gene: TRBV30; j_gene: TRBJ1-2; d_gene: NA
CDR3nt: TGTGCCAGCAGCTTCGGCCGGGGGGTCGGCTATGGCTACACCTTC; CDR3aa: CASSFGRGVGYGYTF; abundance: NA; v_gene: TRBV7-2; j_gene: TRBJ1-2; d_gene: NA
CDR3nt: TGTGCCAGCAGTGGTAGGTGGACCGGGGTTAAGGGTTTGGAAGCTTTCTTT; CDR3aa: CASSGRWTGVKGLEAFF; abundance: once; v_gene: TRBV2; j_gene: TRBJ1-1; d_gene: NA
CDR3nt: TGTGCCGCCAGCATAGGACAGGGGATCCAGCCCCAGCATTTT; CDR3aa: CAASIGQGIQPQHF; abundance: NA; v_gene: TRBV15; j_gene: TRBJ1-5; d_gene: TRBD1
CDR3nt: TGCAGTGCCGTACAAGTGGAGAGGCAGTTCTTC; CDR3aa: CSAVQVERQFF; abundance: NA; v_gene: TRBV20-1; j_gene: TRBJ2-1; d_gene: NA
CDR3nt: TGTGCCAGCAGTGAAAGGGACAGGGAAGGAAAACTGTTTTTT; CDR3aa: CASSERDREGKLFF; abundance: NA; v_gene: TRBV2; j_gene: TRBJ1-4; d_gene: TRBD1
CDR3nt: TGTGCCAGTAGTCGCCCCCGGCGGGGGGGCAACAATGAGCAGTTCTTC; CDR3aa: CASSRPRRGGNNEQFF; abundance: NA; v_gene: TRBV19; j_gene: TRBJ2-1; d_gene: TRBD2
CDR3nt: TGTGCCAGTAGGAAAGGGGGAAGCAATCAGCCCCAGCATTTT; CDR3aa: CASRKGGSNQPQHF; abundance: NA; v_gene: TRBV19; j_gene: TRBJ1-5; d_gene: NA
CDR3nt: TGCGCCAGCAGCCAGGGAGCTTCAGGCTCTCGCACAGATACGCAGTATTTT; CDR3aa: CASSQGASGSRTDTQYF; abundance: few; v_gene: TRBV4-3; j_gene: TRBJ2-3; d_gene: NA
CDR3nt: TGTGCCAGCAGTCTTTATGGGGAGATATCCTACGAGCAGTACTTC; CDR3aa: CASSLYGEISYEQYF; abundance: NA; v_gene: TRBV28; j_gene: TRBJ2-7; d_gene: NA
CDR3nt: TGTGCCAGCAGTTACTCAGGGGGGGACACTGAAGCTTTCTTT; CDR3aa: CASSYSGGDTEAFF; abundance: NA; v_gene: TRBV6-6; j_gene: TRBJ1-1; d_gene: NA
CDR3nt: TGCGCCAGCAGCTCGAATACTGCAACTAATGAAAAACTGTTTTTT; CDR3aa: CASSSNTATNEKLFF; abundance: NA; v_gene: TRBV5-1; j_gene: TRBJ1-4; d_gene: NA
CDR3nt: TGTGCCAGCAGGTCTGGACTAGCGACGAAGGAGCAGTTCTTC; CDR3aa: CASRSGLATKEQFF; abundance: NA; v_gene: TRBV28; j_gene: TRBJ2-1; d_gene: TRBD2
CDR3nt: TGTGCCAGCAGCTTAGAGGCCTCGGGGGGGGAGACCCAGTACTTC; CDR3aa: CASSLEASGGETQYF; abundance: NA; v_gene: TRBV13; j_gene: TRBJ2-5; d_gene: TRBD2
CDR3nt: TGTGCCAGCAGCGTGGACAGGGGAGGCTACACCTTC; CDR3aa: CASSVDRGGYTF; abundance: few; v_gene: TRBV9; j_gene: TRBJ1-2; d_gene: TRBD1
CDR3nt: TGTGCCAGCAGCTTAGGACTAGCGCAGGAGCAGTACTTC; CDR3aa: CASSLGLAQEQYF; abundance: NA; v_gene: TRBV11-2; j_gene: TRBJ2-7; d_gene: TRBD2
CDR3nt: TGTGCCAGCAGCGTTGAAGGAGGCGTTACTAGCACAGATACGCAGTATTTT; CDR3aa: CASSVEGGVTSTDTQYF; abundance: NA; v_gene: TRBV5-8; j_gene: TRBJ2-3; d_gene: NA
CDR3nt: TGTGCCAGCAGCTTAAGGGACAGGCGCGAGCAGTACTTC; CDR3aa: CASSLRDRREQYF; abundance: NA; v_gene: TRBV7-2; j_gene: TRBJ2-7; d_gene: TRBD1
CDR3nt: TGTGCCAGCAGCCCGGGACACTTGAGCCCTGAAGCTTTCTTT; CDR3aa: CASSPGHLSPEAFF; abundance: few; v_gene: TRBV11-3; j_gene: TRBJ1-1; d_gene: NA
CDR3nt: TGTGCCAGCAGCTTAGCGCTAACGTCGTTCGGGGAACAAGAGACCCAGTACTTC; CDR3aa: CASSLALTSFGEQETQYF; abundance: NA; v_gene: TRBV7-2; j_gene: TRBJ2-5; d_gene: NA
CDR3nt: TGTGCCTGGAGTGTTGGCAGGAATGAAAAACTGTTTTTT; CDR3aa: CAWSVGRNEKLFF; abundance: NA; v_gene: TRBV30; j_gene: TRBJ1-4; d_gene: NA
CDR3nt: TGTGCCAGCAACCCACAGGGGTACGGGGACGAGCAGTACTTC; CDR3aa: CASNPQGYGDEQYF; abundance: NA; v_gene: TRBV6-6; j_gene: TRBJ2-7; d_gene: TRBD1
CDR3nt: TGTGCCAGCAGTTTTACTAGCGGGAGCCCGAATGAGCAGTTCTTC; CDR3aa: CASSFTSGSPNEQFF; abundance: NA; v_gene: TRBV6-5; j_gene: TRBJ2-1; d_gene: TRBD2
CDR3nt: TGTGCCAGCAGCTTAATATCAGAGACCCAGTACTTC; CDR3aa: CASSLISETQYF; abundance: once; v_gene: TRBV7-2; j_gene: TRBJ2-5; d_gene: NA